The next 26 T cell receptor beta chains were all read from a single sample in a study of blood T cell repertoires in COVID-19. Measured with immunoSEQ multiplex PCR; TCRdb has only the in-frame clones, and not every one. The profile shows fewer than 85,000 clones, 60% to 80% of them singletons. The sequencing sample was made of peripheral blood. These receptors were collected from a man between 65 and 80 years old with COVID-19, enrolled during active disease.

In its sample, this clone was seen once. The chain combines TRBV25-1 with TRBJ2-1, with D perhaps TRBD1 (5 bases). The V gene's germline CDR1 is MGHDK and CDR2 SYGVNS. This CDR3 has 12 residues. Trimming shortened V by 2 bases and J by 9 bases, and 8 bases separated the two germline ends. The CDR3 DNA reads TGTGCCAGCAGTGAACAGGGTGGTGAGCAGTTCTTC. Amino acid sequence: CASSEQGGEQFF.

This clone occurred a few times. The rearrangement uses TRBV19 and TRBJ1-2, with D unresolved. Germline V gives CDR1 LNHDA, CDR2 SQIVND (reference sequence). The CDR3 loop spans 13 amino acids. Trimming removed 4 bases at V and 2 bases at J, with 8 bases between. For the CDR3, the DNA is TGTGCCAGTAGTAACAGAGCAAACTATGGCTACACCTTC. Residues: CASSNRANYGYTF.

This rearrangement joins TRBV9 to TRBJ2-7; 10 bases are shared with TRBD2. The CDR3 runs 15 residues. CDR1 and CDR2 from the germline V gene are SGDLS and YYNGEE. V lost 4 bases to trimming and J lost 4 bases; unmatched junction nucleotides: 8. CDR3 DNA: TGTGCCAGCAGCCCAGCGGGAGGGGGCACTTACGAGCAGTACTTC. Its translation is CASSPAGGGTYEQYF.

The chain uses TRBV24-1 and TRBJ2-6, with D perhaps TRBD1 (5 bases). There are 14 residues in the CDR3. V lost 8 bases and J 0 bases, leaving 7 bases between the germline ends. CDR1 KGHDR and CDR2 SFDVKD come from the germline V gene. CDR3 region: CATTDNSGANVLTF. The CDR3 region has the DNA TGTGCCACCACGGACAACTCTGGGGCCAACGTCCTGACTTTC.

In nucleotides, the CDR3 is TGTGCCAGCAGCGTAGGGCTAGCTGGATCCGAGCAGTACTTC. The encoded protein is CASSVGLAGSEQYF. This chain links TRBV9 with TRBJ2-7, with D perhaps TRBD2 (5 bases). There are 14 residues in the CDR3. Per the germline V gene, CDR1 is SGDLS and CDR2 is YYNGEE. The V end lost 0 bases, the J end lost 6 bases, and 13 bases lay between the germline ends.

The gene calls are TRBV29-1 and TRBJ2-7; 9 bases match TRBD2. V lost 7 bases and J lost 2; bases outside the gene matches: 9. Germline-derived CDR1 and CDR2 are SQVTM and ANQGSEA. This CDR3 spans 14 amino acids. CDR3 in DNA: TGCAGCGCCCGACTAGCGGCCAGGGCCTACGAGCAGTACTTC. Protein sequence: CSARLAARAYEQYF.

V usage is TRBV2 and J usage is TRBJ1-5; D call uncertain. V lost 6 bases to trimming and J lost 1 base, with 13 bases between them. The CDR3 runs to 15 residues. Germline values: CDR1 SNHLY, CDR2 FYNNEI. CDR3 region: CASRADGISNQPQHF. The CDR3 nucleotides read TGTGCCAGCAGGGCGGACGGGATCAGCAATCAGCCCCAGCATTTT.

This chain links TRBV29-1 with TRBJ2-7; no firm D call. The germline CDR1 and CDR2 sequences are SQVTM and ANQGSEA. The ends were cut back, 3 bases at V and 3 bases at J, with 18 bases in the middle. The CDR3 totals 15 residues. In nucleotides, the CDR3 is TGCAGCGTTGATTTGGGTCGAGGCGTTGACTACGAGCAGTACTTC. It codes for CSVDLGRGVDYEQYF.

The rearrangement joins TRBV5-4 to TRBJ2-7; D may be TRBD2 (6 bases). Germline CDR1 reads SGHNT; CDR2 reads YYREEE (reference sequence). There are 17 residues in the CDR3. Trimming pared 0 bases from V and 1 base from J, leaving 17 bases between. CDR3 residues: CASSLGAMGGSSYEQYF. The CDR3 DNA sequence: TGTGCCAGCAGCTTGGGTGCTATGGGGGGATCTTCCTACGAGCAGTACTTC.

The V call is TRBV6-2 or TRBV6-3, the J call TRBJ1-1; no clear D. The CDR3 runs 12 residues. From germline, CDR1 is MNHEY and CDR2 SVGEGT. V was trimmed by 2 bases and J by 6 bases, leaving 7 bases between them. The CDR3 sequence: CASSYRRPEAFF. The CDR3 bases are TGTGCCAGCAGTTACAGGAGGCCTGAAGCTTTCTTT.

Notes on this clone: An end of the junction does not agree with germline; a read error may underlie this. The chain employs TRBV7-7 and TRBJ2-5; tentative D call: TRBD1 (7 bases). This CDR3 comprises 14 residues. CDR1 and CDR2 from the germline V gene are SSHAT and FNYEAQ (reference sequence). For the CDR3, the DNA is TGTGCTAGCAGCTTAAATCAGGGGGGTGAGACCCAGTACTTC. This translates into CASSLNQGGETQYF.

The chain employs TRBV5-4 and TRBJ2-7; D is unclear. Per germline, CDR1 SGHNT and CDR2 YYREEE (reference sequence). The ends were cut back, 0 bases at V and 4 bases at J, with 5 bases in the middle. This CDR3 region has 12 residues. As DNA, the CDR3 is TGTGCCAGCAGCTTGGACCAGTACGAGCAGTACTTC. It yields the protein CASSLDQYEQYF.

The chain combines TRBV18 with TRBJ2-4, with D possibly matching TRBD2 (6 bases). Germline lookup yields CDR1 KGHSH and CDR2 LQKENI. Trimming stripped 3 bases from V and 7 bases from J, with 25 bases between. The CDR3 sequence is 18 residues long. The chain's CDR3 is CASSPRGRGTQTGNIQYF. CDR3 DNA: TGTGCCAGCTCACCCCGGGGGAGAGGCACCCAAACCGGGAACATTCAGTACTTC.

This clone was picked up one time. The chain combines TRBV6-1 with TRBJ2-2; perhaps TRBD2 as D (6 bases). Trimming left V 4 bases short and J 7 bases short, with 19 bases between. Germline V gene lookup returns CDR1 MNHNS and CDR2 SASEGT. The CDR3 has 16 residues. This CDR3 is CASSVRVGGIGGELFF. CDR3 DNA sequence: TGTGCCAGCAGTGTTCGGGTTGGGGGGATCGGCGGGGAGCTGTTTTTT.

The chain has TRBV5-1 and TRBJ2-1; 11 bases agree with TRBD2. The CDR3 is 15 amino acids. CDR1 is SGHRS and CDR2 is YFSETQ in the germline V gene. The V segment lost 1 base and the J segment 3 bases; nucleotides outside the gene matches: 0. The chain's CDR3 is CASSLTSGSYNEQFF. In DNA, the CDR3 is TGCGCCAGCAGCTTGACTAGCGGGAGCTACAATGAGCAGTTCTTC.

The chain couples TRBV10-2 to TRBJ2-7; 11 nucleotides line up with TRBD2. The CDR3 covers 15 residues. V shed 2 bases and J 5 bases; nucleotides not matched to a gene: 5. Per germline, CDR1 WSHSY and CDR2 SAAADI. The CDR3 bases are TGCGCCAGCAGTGAGCAACTAGCGGGAGTAGACGAGCAGTACTTC. As protein: CASSEQLAGVDEQYF.

V usage is TRBV9 and J usage is TRBJ2-5; TRBD2 agrees at 7 bases. The CDR3 consists of 13 residues. The J segment lost 4 bases and the V segment lost 2 bases, leaving 2 bases of the junction unmatched. The germline gives CDR1 SGDLS, CDR2 YYNGEE. DNA for the CDR3: TGTGCCAGCAGCGTCTTAGCGGGAGAGACCCAGTACTTC. It encodes CASSVLAGETQYF.

This rearrangement joins TRBV5-4 to TRBJ2-1; TRBD2 aligns across 9 bases. The germline V gene has CDR1 SGHNT and CDR2 YYREEE (reference sequence). V shed 1 base, J shed 5 bases, and the junction held 4 bases outside the gene matches. The CDR3 runs to 15 residues. The CDR3 DNA reads TGTGCCAGCAGCTTGAACGTAGCGGGGGACAATGAGCAGTTCTTC. This gives the protein CASSLNVAGDNEQFF.

This rearrangement joins TRBV19 to TRBJ2-5, with 8 bases identical to TRBD2. V lost 2 bases and J lost 4; bases outside the gene matches: 9. Germline CDR1 LNHDA, CDR2 SQIVND (reference sequence). This CDR3 is built from 16 residues. The CDR3, as DNA: TGTGCCAGTAGTATACTCGGGCGGGGACTAGGAGAGACCCAGTACTTC. This translates into CASSILGRGLGETQYF. The variable domain in full, completed from reference TRBV19 and TRBJ2-5, reads DGGITQSPKYLFRKEGQNVTLSCEQNLNHDAMYWYRQDPGQGLRLIYYSQIVNDFQKGDIAEGYSVSREKKESFPLTVTSAQKNPTAFYLCASSILGRGLGETQYFGPGTRLLVL.

The rearrangement links TRBV3-1 (or the pseudogene TRBV3-2) to TRBJ1-1; D is possibly TRBD1 (5 bases). This CDR3 is 13 amino acids long. The germline V gene has CDR1 LGHDT and CDR2 YNNKEL (reference sequence). V lost 3 bases and J 1 base, leaving 6 bases between the germline ends. CDR3: CASSHQGNTEAFF. In DNA form, the CDR3 reads TGTGCCAGCAGCCATCAGGGGAACACTGAAGCTTTCTTT.

The sample holds a few counts of this clone. The rearrangement uses TRBV3-1 (or the pseudogene TRBV3-2) and TRBJ2-2, with a possible D match to TRBD2 (5 bases). V lost 4 bases and J lost 6, with 12 bases in between. Germline CDR1 reads LGHDT; CDR2 reads YNNKEL (reference sequence). The CDR3 loop spans 14 amino acids. CDR3 in DNA: TGTGCCAGCAGCCCTTACGGGATCCCCGGGGAGCTGTTTTTT. Translating gives CASSPYGIPGELFF.

This chain joins TRBV9 and TRBJ2-3, with a tentative D call TRBD1 (6 bases). Germline V CDR1 and CDR2: SGDLS, YYNGEE. Trimming removed 4 bases from V and 10 bases from J, with 16 bases in between. The length of the CDR3 is 13 residues. The chain's CDR3 is CASSPRKGVAQYF. The DNA for the CDR3 is TGTGCCAGCAGCCCCCGGAAGGGGGTTGCGCAGTATTTT.

The genes are TRBV20-1 and TRBJ2-1, with TRBD2 identical over 11 bases. The CDR3 is made up of 13 amino acids. Germline CDR1 and CDR2: DFQATT and SNEGSKA (reference sequence). V gave up 3 bases and J gave up 8 bases; unmatched junction bases: 3. CDR3 in amino acids: CSASIAGGDEQFF. CDR3 in DNA: TGCAGTGCTAGTATAGCGGGAGGGGATGAGCAGTTCTTC.

This CDR3 reads CASSPPMLAGGAKYEQYF. In DNA, the CDR3 is TGTGCCAGCTCACCACCTATGCTAGCGGGAGGAGCCAAGTACGAGCAGTACTTC. The chain links TRBV18 to TRBJ2-7; 11 bases line up with TRBD2. The germline V gene encodes CDR1 KGHSH and CDR2 LQKENI. This CDR3 contains 18 residues. The J segment lost 4 bases and the V segment lost 0 bases, leaving 11 bases of the junction unmatched. Full variable domain (remainder filled in from reference TRBV18 and TRBJ2-7): NAGVMQNPRHLVRRRGQEARLRCSPMKGHSHVYWYRQLPEEGLKFMVYLQKENIIDESGMPKERFSAEFPKEGPSILRIQQVVRGDSAAYFCASSPPMLAGGAKYEQYFGPGTRLTVT.

This clone was seen a few times. The chain is built from TRBV30 and TRBJ1-1; D call uncertain. The CDR3 length is 15 residues. Germline CDR1 and CDR2: GTSNPN and SVGIG (reference sequence). The germline V and J ends were trimmed by 0 bases and 5 bases, with 16 bases remaining between them. The CDR3 loop reads CAWSVREGWRTEAFF. DNA of the CDR3: TGTGCCTGGAGTGTACGGGAAGGGTGGAGAACTGAAGCTTTCTTT.

This clone has only one observation. The chain combines TRBV6-2 or TRBV6-3 with TRBJ2-2; D is uncertain. Germline lookup yields CDR1 MNHEY and CDR2 SVGEGT. V gave up 6 bases and J gave up 5 bases, with 10 bases separating them. The CDR3 extends over 13 amino acids. The CDR3: CASSPLSTGELFF. In nucleotides, the CDR3 is TGTGCCAGCAGCCCCCTCTCGACCGGGGAGCTGTTTTTT.